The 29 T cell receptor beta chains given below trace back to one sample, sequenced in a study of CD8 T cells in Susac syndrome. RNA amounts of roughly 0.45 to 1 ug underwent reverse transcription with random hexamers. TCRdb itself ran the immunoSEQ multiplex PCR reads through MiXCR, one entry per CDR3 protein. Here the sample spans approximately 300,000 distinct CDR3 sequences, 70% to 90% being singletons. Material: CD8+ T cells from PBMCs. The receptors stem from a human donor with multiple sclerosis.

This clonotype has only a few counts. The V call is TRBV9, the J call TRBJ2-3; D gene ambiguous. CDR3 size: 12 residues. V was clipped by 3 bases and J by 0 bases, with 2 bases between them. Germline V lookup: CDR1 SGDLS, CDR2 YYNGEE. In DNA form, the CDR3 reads TGTGCCAGCAGCGGGAGCACAGATACGCAGTATTTT. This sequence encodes CASSGSTDTQYF.

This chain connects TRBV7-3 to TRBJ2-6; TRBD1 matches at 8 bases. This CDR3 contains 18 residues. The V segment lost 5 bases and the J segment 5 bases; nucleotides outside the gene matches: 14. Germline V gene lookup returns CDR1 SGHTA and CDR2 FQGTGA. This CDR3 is CASSPNRGSSGRANVLTF. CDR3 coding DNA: TGTGCCAGCAGCCCAAACAGGGGGTCGAGCGGTCGGGCCAACGTCCTGACTTTC.

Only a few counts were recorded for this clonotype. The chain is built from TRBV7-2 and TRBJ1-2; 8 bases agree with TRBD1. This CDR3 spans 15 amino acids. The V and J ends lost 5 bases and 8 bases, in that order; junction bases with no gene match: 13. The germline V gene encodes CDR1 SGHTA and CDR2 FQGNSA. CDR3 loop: CASSPQIQGAEGYTF. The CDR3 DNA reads TGTGCCAGCAGCCCACAGATCCAGGGGGCGGAAGGCTACACCTTC.

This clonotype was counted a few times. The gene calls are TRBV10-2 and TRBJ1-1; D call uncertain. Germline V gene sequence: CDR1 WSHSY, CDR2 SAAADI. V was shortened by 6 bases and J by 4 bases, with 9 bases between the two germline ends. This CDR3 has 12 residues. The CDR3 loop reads CASRRGVTEAFF. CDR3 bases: TGCGCCAGCAGGAGAGGTGTCACTGAAGCTTTCTTT.

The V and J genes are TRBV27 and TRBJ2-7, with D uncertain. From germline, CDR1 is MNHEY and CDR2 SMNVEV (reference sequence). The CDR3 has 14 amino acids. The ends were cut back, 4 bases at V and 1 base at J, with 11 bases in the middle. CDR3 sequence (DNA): TGTGCCAGCAGTTACCGGGCTGGGTCCTACGAGCAGTACTTC. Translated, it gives CASSYRAGSYEQYF.

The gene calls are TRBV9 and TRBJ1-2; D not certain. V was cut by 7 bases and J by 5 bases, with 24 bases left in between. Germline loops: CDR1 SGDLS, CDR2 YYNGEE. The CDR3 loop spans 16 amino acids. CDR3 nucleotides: TGTGCCAGCGGCCCCGAGTGGGGATTAATGGTGTATGGCTACACCTTC. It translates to CASGPEWGLMVYGYTF.

CDR3 sequence reads: CASSQEGSIPSYEQYF. As DNA, the CDR3 is TGTGCCAGCAGCCAAGAGGGCAGTATCCCCTCCTACGAGCAGTACTTC. The V call is TRBV4-2, the J call TRBJ2-7; D not certain. This CDR3 spans 16 amino acids. The V and J ends lost 0 bases and 0 bases respectively, with 12 bases between them. CDR1 and CDR2 from the germline V gene are LGHNA and YNFKEQ.

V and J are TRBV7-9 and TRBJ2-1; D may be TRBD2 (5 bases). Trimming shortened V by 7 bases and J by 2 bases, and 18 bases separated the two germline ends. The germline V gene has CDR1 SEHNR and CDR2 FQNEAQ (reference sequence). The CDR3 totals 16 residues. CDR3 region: CASTPVFGIAYNEQFF. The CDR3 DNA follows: TGTGCCAGCACCCCCGTATTCGGGATTGCCTACAATGAGCAGTTCTTC.

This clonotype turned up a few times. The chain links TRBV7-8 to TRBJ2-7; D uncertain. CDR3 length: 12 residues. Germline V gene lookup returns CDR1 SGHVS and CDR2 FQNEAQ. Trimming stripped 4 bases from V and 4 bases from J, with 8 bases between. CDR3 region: CASSSESYEQYF. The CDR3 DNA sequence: TGTGCCAGCAGCTCCGAGTCGTACGAGCAGTACTTC.

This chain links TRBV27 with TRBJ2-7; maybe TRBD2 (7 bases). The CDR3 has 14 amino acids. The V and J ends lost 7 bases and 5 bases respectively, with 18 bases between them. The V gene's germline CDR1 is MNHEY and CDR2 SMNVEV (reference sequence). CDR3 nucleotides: TGTGCCAGCACCCGACCCGGGGGGCTTCACGAGCAGTACTTC. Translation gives CASTRPGGLHEQYF.

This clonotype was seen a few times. The CDR3 region has the DNA TGCGCCAGCAGCCAAGACTTGGCCGGGCAGCCCCAGCATTTT. This codes for CASSQDLAGQPQHF. This sequence joins TRBV4-1 and TRBJ1-5, with D unresolved. The germline CDR1 and CDR2 sequences are MGHRA and YSYEKL. CDR3 size: 14 residues. V was shortened by 0 bases and J by 7 bases, with 10 bases between the two germline ends.

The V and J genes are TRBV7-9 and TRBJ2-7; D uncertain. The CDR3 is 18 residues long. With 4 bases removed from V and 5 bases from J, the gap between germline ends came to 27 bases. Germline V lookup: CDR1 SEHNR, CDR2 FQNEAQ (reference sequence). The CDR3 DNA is TGTGCCAGCAGCTCCTCCCCCCCCCTGTCCCCAAGTCAAGACGAGCAGTACTTC. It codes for CASSSSPPLSPSQDEQYF.

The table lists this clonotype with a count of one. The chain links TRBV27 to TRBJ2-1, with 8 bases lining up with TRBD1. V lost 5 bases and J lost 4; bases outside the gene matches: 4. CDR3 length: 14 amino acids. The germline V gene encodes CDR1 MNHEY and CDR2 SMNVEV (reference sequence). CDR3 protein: CASSGTGPYNEQFF. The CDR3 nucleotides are TGTGCCAGCAGTGGGACAGGTCCTTACAATGAGCAGTTCTTC.

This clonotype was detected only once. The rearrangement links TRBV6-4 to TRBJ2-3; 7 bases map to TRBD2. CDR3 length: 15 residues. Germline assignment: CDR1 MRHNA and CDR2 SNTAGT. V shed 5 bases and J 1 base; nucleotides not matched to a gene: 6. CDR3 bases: TGTGCCAGCAGTCCTGACACTAGCGGCACAGATACGCAGTATTTT. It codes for CASSPDTSGTDTQYF.

This chain's CDR3 is CASRARLAGELFF. CDR3 DNA: TGCGCCAGCAGGGCAAGGCTGGCCGGGGAGCTGTTTTTT. The chain joins TRBV10-2 to TRBJ2-2; no clear D gene. Germline V gives CDR1 WSHSY, CDR2 SAAADI. Trimming took 6 bases from V and 6 from J, leaving 11 bases between them. The CDR3 is made up of 13 amino acids.

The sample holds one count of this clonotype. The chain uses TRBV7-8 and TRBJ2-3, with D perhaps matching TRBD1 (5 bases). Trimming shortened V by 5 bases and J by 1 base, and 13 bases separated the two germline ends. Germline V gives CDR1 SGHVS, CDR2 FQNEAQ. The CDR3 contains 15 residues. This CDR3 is CASSDRPLGTDTQYF. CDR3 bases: TGTGCCAGCAGCGACAGACCCCTAGGCACAGATACGCAGTATTTT.

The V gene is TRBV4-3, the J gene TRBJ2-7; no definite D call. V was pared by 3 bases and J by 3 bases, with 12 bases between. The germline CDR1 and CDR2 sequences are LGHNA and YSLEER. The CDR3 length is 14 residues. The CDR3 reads CASSQTGPNYEQYF. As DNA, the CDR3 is TGCGCCAGCAGCCAGACGGGCCCTAACTACGAGCAGTACTTC.

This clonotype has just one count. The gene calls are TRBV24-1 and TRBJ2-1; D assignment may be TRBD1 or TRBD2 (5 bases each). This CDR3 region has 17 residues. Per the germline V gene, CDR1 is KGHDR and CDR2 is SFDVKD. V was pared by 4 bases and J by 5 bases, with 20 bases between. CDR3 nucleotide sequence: TGTGCCACCAGTGACCCGACACGGGGCCCTGCAGACAATGAGCAGTTCTTC. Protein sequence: CATSDPTRGPADNEQFF.

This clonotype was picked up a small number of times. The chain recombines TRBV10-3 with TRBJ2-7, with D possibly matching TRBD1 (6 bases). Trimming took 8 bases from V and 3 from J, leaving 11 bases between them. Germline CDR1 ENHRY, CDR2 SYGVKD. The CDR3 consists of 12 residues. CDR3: CAIDAGDYEQYF. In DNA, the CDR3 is TGTGCCATCGACGCAGGGGACTACGAGCAGTACTTC.

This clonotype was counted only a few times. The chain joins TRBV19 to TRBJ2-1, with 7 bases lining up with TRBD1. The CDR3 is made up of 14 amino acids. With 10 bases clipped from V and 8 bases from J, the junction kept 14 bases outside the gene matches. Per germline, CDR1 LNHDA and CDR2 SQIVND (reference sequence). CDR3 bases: TGTGCCACCTCCGGGACAGCTACTTCGGATGAGCAGTTCTTC. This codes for CATSGTATSDEQFF.

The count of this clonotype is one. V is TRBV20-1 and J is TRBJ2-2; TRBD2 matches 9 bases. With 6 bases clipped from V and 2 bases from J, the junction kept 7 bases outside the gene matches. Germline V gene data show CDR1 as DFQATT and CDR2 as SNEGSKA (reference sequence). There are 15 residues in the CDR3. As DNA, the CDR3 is TGCAGTGCGAGGCTAGCGGGAAAAAACACCGGGGAGCTGTTTTTT. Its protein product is CSARLAGKNTGELFF.

CDR3 residues: CASSQVLASGGRGEQFF. CDR3 nucleotides: TGTGCCAGCAGCCAAGTACTCGCTAGCGGGGGGAGGGGTGAGCAGTTCTTC. The rearrangement joins TRBV4-2 to TRBJ2-1, with 11 bases that match TRBD2. Germline V gives CDR1 LGHNA, CDR2 YNFKEQ. J lost 9 bases, V lost 1 base, and 11 bases had no gene match. The CDR3 contains 17 residues.

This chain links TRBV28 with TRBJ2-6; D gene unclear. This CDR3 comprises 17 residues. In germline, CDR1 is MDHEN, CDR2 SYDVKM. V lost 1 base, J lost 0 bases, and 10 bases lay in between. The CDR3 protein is CASSLFGGSSGANVLTF. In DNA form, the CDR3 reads TGTGCCAGCAGTTTATTTGGCGGTTCCTCTGGGGCCAACGTCCTGACTTTC.

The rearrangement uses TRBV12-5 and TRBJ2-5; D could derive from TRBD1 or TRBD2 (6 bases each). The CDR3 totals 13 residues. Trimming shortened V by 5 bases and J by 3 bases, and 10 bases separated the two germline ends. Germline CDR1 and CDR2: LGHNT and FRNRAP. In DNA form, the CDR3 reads TGTGCTAGTGGTAGGGGGGCCGAAGAGACCCAGTACTTC. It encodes CASGRGAEETQYF.

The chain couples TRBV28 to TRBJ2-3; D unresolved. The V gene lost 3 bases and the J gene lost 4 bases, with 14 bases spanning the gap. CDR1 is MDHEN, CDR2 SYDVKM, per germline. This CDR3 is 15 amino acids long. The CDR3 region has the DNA TGTGCCAGCAGTTTCAAGGGTAGAAGGGCAGATACGCAGTATTTT. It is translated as CASSFKGRRADTQYF.

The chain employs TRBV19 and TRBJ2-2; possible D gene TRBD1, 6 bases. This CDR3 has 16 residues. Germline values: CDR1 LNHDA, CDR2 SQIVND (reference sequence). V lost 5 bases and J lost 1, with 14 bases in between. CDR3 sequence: CASSVPRGLNTGELFF. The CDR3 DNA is TGTGCCAGTAGTGTGCCCAGGGGATTGAACACCGGGGAGCTGTTTTTT.

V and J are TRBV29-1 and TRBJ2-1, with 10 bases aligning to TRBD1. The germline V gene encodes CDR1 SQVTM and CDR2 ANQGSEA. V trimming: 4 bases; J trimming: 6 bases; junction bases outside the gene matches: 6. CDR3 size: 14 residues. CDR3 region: CSVVGTGVGNEQFF. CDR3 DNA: TGCAGCGTTGTAGGGACAGGGGTAGGCAATGAGCAGTTCTTC.

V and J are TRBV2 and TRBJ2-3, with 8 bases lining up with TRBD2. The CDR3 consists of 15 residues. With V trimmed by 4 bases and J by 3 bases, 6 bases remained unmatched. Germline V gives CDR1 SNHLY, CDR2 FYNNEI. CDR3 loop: CASSGTGGPTDTQYF. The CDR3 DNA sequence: TGTGCCAGCAGTGGGACGGGGGGGCCTACAGATACGCAGTATTTT.

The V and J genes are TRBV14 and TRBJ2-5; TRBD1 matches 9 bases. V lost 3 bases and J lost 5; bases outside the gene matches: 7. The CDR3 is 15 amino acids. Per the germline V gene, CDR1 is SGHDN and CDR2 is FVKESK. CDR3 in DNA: TGTGCCAGCAGCCAGGGCATGGGGACAGGGGAGACCCAGTACTTC. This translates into CASSQGMGTGETQYF.